This T cell receptor beta chain was obtained from a study of OX40 agonist ivuxolimab in advanced cancers. The protocol was immunoSEQ multiplex PCR, while the TCRdb copy is restricted to in-frame clones and leaves out a portion. Of 15,000 to 20,000 clones listed, roughly four fifths were seen once; the top ten hold 10% to 15%. The count of this clone is one. The antigen is unknown. The CDR3 is 14 residues long. The V gene's germline CDR1 is SEHNR and CDR2 FQNEAQ (reference sequence). Trimming cost V 1 base and J 4 bases, with 11 bases left between them. Notes on the study in general: Compared with others, partial responders at 0.1-3.0 mg/kg displayed clonal expansion among the lowest.

The source is an adult with an advanced solid tumor such as melanoma, head and neck, liver or kidney cancer. The source was CD4+ or CD8+ T cells sorted from blood, collected in a trial of the OX40 agonist ivuxolimab. The chain carries TRBV7-9 and TRBJ2-7, with D hard to call. This CDR3 reads CASSLEVSRYEQYF. The CDR3 bases are TGTGCCAGCAGCTTAGAAGTCTCACGTTACGAGCAGTACTTC.